This entry lists 17 T cell receptor beta chains sequenced from one sample in a study of blood T cell repertoires in COVID-19. Generated by immunoSEQ multiplex PCR, the TCRdb table keeps only in-frame clones and is missing some. The table records 200,000 to 300,000 clones, 70% to 90% of them present only once. Sequencing was performed on PBMCs or T cells enriched from blood (not recorded which). These receptors were obtained from a woman between 35 and 50 years old with acute COVID-19.

The genes are TRBV7-9 and TRBJ2-7; the D gene is possibly TRBD2 (6 bases). The CDR3 is 15 residues long. The V gene lost 5 bases and the J gene lost 3 bases, with 17 bases spanning the gap. Germline V CDR1 and CDR2: SEHNR, FQNEAQ (reference sequence). The CDR3 nucleotides are TGTGCCAGCAGCCAAAGCGGGCAGGAAAACTACGAGCAGTACTTC. It specifies CASSQSGQENYEQYF.

J is TRBJ1-2 and V is TRBV27; perhaps TRBD1 as D (6 bases). The CDR3 runs to 15 residues. V lost 3 bases to trimming and J lost 0 bases, with 11 bases between them. CDR1 and CDR2 from the germline V gene are MNHEY and SMNVEV (reference sequence). CDR3 sequence reads: CASSFYGQPNYGYTF. Here the CDR3 DNA reads TGTGCCAGCAGTTTCTATGGACAGCCTAACTATGGCTACACCTTC.

The rearrangement joins TRBV5-1 to TRBJ2-3; 7 bases agree with TRBD2. Germline values: CDR1 SGHRS, CDR2 YFSETQ. This CDR3 spans 14 amino acids. V dropped 2 bases and J dropped 4; count of bases not matched to a gene: 4. CDR3 protein: CASSFEGGPDTQYF. The CDR3 DNA sequence: TGCGCCAGCAGCTTTGAGGGAGGGCCAGATACGCAGTATTTT. Combining the CDR3 with reference TRBV5-1 and TRBJ2-3 gives the whole variable domain KAGVTQTPRYLIKTRGQQVTLSCSPISGHRSVSWYQQTPGQGLQFLFEYFSETQRNKGNFPGRFSGRQFSNSRSEMNVSTLELGDSALYLCASSFEGGPDTQYFGPGTRLTVL.

V is TRBV2 and J is TRBJ2-5; 8 positions agree with TRBD2. The CDR3 is 13 residues long. After removal of 7 bases from V and 5 bases from J, the junction contained 6 bases not matched to a gene. Per the germline V gene, CDR1 is SNHLY and CDR2 is FYNNEI. The DNA for the CDR3 is TGTGCCAGCAAAATAGCGGGGAGGGAGACCCAGTACTTC. This sequence encodes CASKIAGRETQYF.

This clone was recorded once. V is TRBV7-9 and J is TRBJ2-5; no clear D gene. The V gene lost 1 base and the J gene lost 9 bases, with 15 bases spanning the gap. The V gene's germline CDR1 is SEHNR and CDR2 FQNEAQ (reference sequence). This CDR3 has 14 residues. The CDR3 nucleotides are TGTGCCAGCAGCTTAGAGAGTCCCTCAGCGCCCCAGTACTTC. This encodes CASSLESPSAPQYF.

The V call is TRBV28, the J call TRBJ1-2; D unresolved. The V and J ends lost 5 bases and 5 bases respectively, with 9 bases between them. The CDR3 totals 12 residues. Germline CDR1 MDHEN, CDR2 SYDVKM. The DNA for the CDR3 is TGTGCCAGCAGTGGACTTTGGTATGGCTACACCTTC. This gives the protein CASSGLWYGYTF.

The rearrangement uses TRBV19 and TRBJ2-5, with D uncertain. Between the trimmed V and J ends, which lost 4 bases and 4 bases, there was a span of 7 bases. The CDR3 spans 12 residues. Germline V gives CDR1 LNHDA, CDR2 SQIVND (reference sequence). In nucleotides, the CDR3 is TGTGCCAGTAGTAGACCGGGAGAGACCCAGTACTTC. This sequence encodes CASSRPGETQYF.

The rearrangement joins TRBV24-1 to TRBJ1-1; 7 positions match TRBD1. Per the germline V gene, CDR1 is KGHDR and CDR2 is SFDVKD. Trimming cost V 7 bases and J 7 bases; bases outside gene matches: 11. CDR3 length equals 14 residues. The CDR3 sequence is CATSPGDRASEAFF. Here the CDR3 DNA reads TGTGCCACCAGCCCTGGAGACAGGGCAAGTGAAGCTTTCTTT.

The gene calls are TRBV19 and TRBJ2-7; possibly TRBD1 for D (5 bases). The V gene's germline CDR1 is LNHDA and CDR2 SQIVND (reference sequence). V lost 3 bases and J 3 bases, leaving 12 bases between the germline ends. The CDR3 runs to 14 residues. CDR3: CASSIDVGHYEQYF. The CDR3 bases are TGTGCCAGTAGTATCGATGTGGGGCACTACGAGCAGTACTTC.

The chain carries TRBV28 and TRBJ1-2; tentatively, D is TRBD1 (6 bases). The CDR3 covers 13 residues. V was clipped by 7 bases and J by 8 bases, with 17 bases between them. Germline CDR1 MDHEN, CDR2 SYDVKM. CDR3 in amino acids: CASIGAGQYGYTF. The CDR3 nucleotides read TGTGCCAGCATTGGAGCCGGACAGTACGGCTACACCTTC.

The V gene is TRBV10-3, the J gene TRBJ1-4; weak D call: TRBD1 (5 bases). Germline V gives CDR1 ENHRY, CDR2 SYGVKD. CDR3 length: 15 amino acids. Deletions cut 4 bases from V and 5 bases from J, with 14 bases between. For the CDR3, the DNA is TGTGCCATCAGTGTGGATAGGCGGGGGAATGAAAAACTGTTTTTT. Protein sequence: CAISVDRRGNEKLFF.

This chain joins TRBV7-2 and TRBJ1-6, with TRBD1 matching 8 bases. Losses at the gene ends were 0 bases for V and 7 bases for J; bases not matched to a gene: 5. Germline CDR1 SGHTA, CDR2 FQGNSA. The CDR3 covers 16 residues. The DNA for the CDR3 is TGTGCCAGCAGCTTAGCAACCGGGACAGGAAATTCACCCCTCCACTTT. Amino acids: CASSLATGTGNSPLHF.

This clone was seen a handful of times. Other DNA sequences in this sample translate to the same CDR3. V gene TRBV27 combines with J gene TRBJ2-3; TRBD2 is a possible D gene (5 bases). The V gene's germline CDR1 is MNHEY and CDR2 SMNVEV (reference sequence). The V end was cut by 2 bases, the J end by 5 bases, with 8 bases between. The CDR3 runs 13 residues. CDR3 in amino acids: CASSLIREDTQYF. CDR3 in DNA: TGTGCCAGCAGTTTAATTCGGGAAGATACGCAGTATTTT.

This clone was found a few times. The rearrangement links TRBV14 to TRBJ2-2; maybe TRBD2 (5 bases). The V gene's germline CDR1 is SGHDN and CDR2 FVKESK. The CDR3 contains 15 residues. V lost 4 bases, J lost 2 bases, and 11 bases lay in between. For the CDR3, the DNA is TGTGCCAGCAGCCCGCGGACTGATAACACCGGGGAGCTGTTTTTT. Protein: CASSPRTDNTGELFF.

V usage is TRBV9 and J usage is TRBJ2-1; TRBD1 agrees at 9 bases. V lost 3 bases, J lost 14 bases, and 6 bases stayed unmatched. The CDR3 has 12 amino acids. The germline V gene encodes CDR1 SGDLS and CDR2 YYNGEE. The CDR3 DNA follows: TGTGCCAGCAGCGATACAGGGGGCCCCAAGTTCTTC. Translating gives CASSDTGGPKFF.

This rearrangement joins TRBV18 to TRBJ1-2; TRBD1 matches at 7 bases. CDR3 length: 16 residues. Germline-derived CDR1 and CDR2 are KGHSH and LQKENI. The ends lost 6 bases at V and 2 bases at J; junction bases unmatched: 12. CDR3 amino acids: CASSLPGGGLNYGYTF. DNA for the CDR3: TGTGCCAGCTCCCTACCGGGAGGGGGCTTGAACTATGGCTACACCTTC.

This clone has more than one count but fewer than ten. This sequence joins TRBV6-1 and TRBJ2-3; TRBD1 aligns across 8 bases. V was clipped by 0 bases and J by 2 bases; unmatched bases: 13. The CDR3 has 19 amino acids. Germline assignment: CDR1 MNHNS and CDR2 SASEGT. For the CDR3, the DNA is TGTGCCAGCAGTGAAGCCCCTCGGAGGCAGGGGGCGAACACAGATACGCAGTATTTT. This codes for CASSEAPRRQGANTDTQYF.